A selection of T cell receptor beta chains follows, all from one sample in a study of shared clonotypes between healthy human individuals. Data came from immunoSEQ multiplex PCR; TCRdb stores just in-frame clones and leaves some out. This repertoire shows about 2.4 million clones, 93% found once; its top ten account for roughly 0.36%. Input material: naive CD4+ T cells from PBMCs. The origin of the receptors is a man aged 18 to 29 in good health. Some clones in this sample may be carry-over from other donors' samples. Each CDR3 is given with its conserved first and last residue. D genes are given only for firm matches. Where a row states a size, it is once, few, many or the class of an expanded clone; other rows omit it.

j_call,v_call,clone_size,d_call,cdr3_nt,cdr3_aa
TRBJ2-1,TRBV11-2,NA,TRBD2,TGTGCCAGCAGCTTAGTCGGCGGGGGTCGCAATGAGCAGTTCTTC,CASSLVGGGRNEQFF
TRBJ1-1,TRBV11-3,NA,NA,TGTGCCAGCAGCCAACAGGTGAACACTGAAGCTTTCTTT,CASSQQVNTEAFF
TRBJ2-3,TRBV2,NA,NA,TGTGCCAGCAGTCTGGGGGCAGGAGATACGCAGTATTTT,CASSLGAGDTQYF
TRBJ2-2,TRBV7-2,NA,NA,TGTGCCAGCAGCTTAGCCCTAGGGAACACCGGGGAGCTGTTTTTT,CASSLALGNTGELFF
TRBJ1-1,TRBV5-4,NA,TRBD1,TGTGCCAGCCAGGACAGGGGGAATGGGGAAGCTTTCTTT,CASQDRGNGEAFF
TRBJ1-1,TRBV19,NA,TRBD1,TGTGCCAGTAGTATCGGATACTTCAGGGGGGATGAAACTGAAGCTTTCTTT,CASSIGYFRGDETEAFF
TRBJ2-5,TRBV5-1,NA,NA,TGCGCCAGCAGCTTGGTCGGCCAAGGCGAGACCCAGTACTTC,CASSLVGQGETQYF
TRBJ2-1,TRBV4-2,NA,TRBD1,TGTGCCAGCAGCCGGCAGGGGGCCAATGAGCAGTTCTTC,CASSRQGANEQFF
TRBJ2-2,TRBV7-9,once,NA,TGTGCCAGCAGCTTACGTCAGGCTGGCGGGGAGCTGTTTTTT,CASSLRQAGGELFF
TRBJ1-1,TRBV18,NA,TRBD1,TGTGCCAGCTCAGAGACAGGGGGGAACACTGAAGCTTTCTTT,CASSETGGNTEAFF
TRBJ2-4,TRBV18,NA,NA,TGTGCCAGCTCAGGACTGCTAGCCAAAAACATTCAGTACTTC,CASSGLLAKNIQYF
TRBJ1-1,TRBV28,NA,NA,TGTGCCAGCAGTTTTCTCAGGCAGGTGAACACTGAAGCTTTCTTT,CASSFLRQVNTEAFF
TRBJ2-1,TRBV5-1,NA,NA,TGCGCCAGCAGCTTGACAGACCCCGGAGTCAATGAGCAGTTCTTC,CASSLTDPGVNEQFF
TRBJ2-6,TRBV5-1,NA,TRBD1,TGCGCCAGCAGCCTCTATATAGACAGGGATCGCGGGGCCAACGTCCTGACTTTC,CASSLYIDRDRGANVLTF
TRBJ2-5,TRBV28,NA,TRBD1,TGTGCCAGCAGTTTATTCGGGACAGGTGACACCAATGAGGAGACCCAGTACTTC,CASSLFGTGDTNEETQYF
TRBJ2-4,TRBV28,NA,NA,TGTGCCAGCAGTTTTAGACTAGCCAAAAACATTCAGTACTTC,CASSFRLAKNIQYF
TRBJ2-5,TRBV5-1,NA,TRBD2,TGCGCCAGCAGCTCGGGGGGACGGGGACGAGCCCAGTACTTC,CASSSGGRGRAQYF
TRBJ1-5,TRBV5-1,NA,NA,TGCGCCAGCAGCTTGGACGGGGTGGGTCAGCCCCAGCATTTT,CASSLDGVGQPQHF
TRBJ2-7,TRBV5-1,once,TRBD1,TGCGCCAGCAGCCGCATCGGGACAGGGGATGGCTACGAGCAGTACTTC,CASSRIGTGDGYEQYF
TRBJ2-7,TRBV7-9,NA,NA,TGTGCCAGCAGCTCGCCGGGATTGTCCTACGAGCAGTACTTC,CASSSPGLSYEQYF
TRBJ2-7,TRBV9,NA,TRBD1,TGTGCCAGCAGCTCCACTGGGACAGCTTACGAGCAGTACTTC,CASSSTGTAYEQYF
TRBJ1-2,TRBV5-1,NA,TRBD1,TGCGCCAGCAGCTTAGGGACAGGTGTGGACTATGGCTACACCTTC,CASSLGTGVDYGYTF
TRBJ2-2,TRBV29-1,NA,NA,TGCAGCGTCGGGACCCTACACACCGGGGAGCTGTTTTTT,CSVGTLHTGELFF
TRBJ2-5,TRBV29-1,NA,NA,TGCAGCGCCCCAACTAGGGGGGTAGGGGGGACCCAGTACTTC,CSAPTRGVGGTQYF
TRBJ2-1,TRBV9,NA,TRBD2,TGTGCCAGCAGCCTAGGGGCCGAAGGGTCCGGGAGGGTAAACAATGAGCAGTTCTTC,CASSLGAEGSGRVNNEQFF
TRBJ2-1,TRBV28,NA,NA,TGTGCCAGCAGTTTTGGCGGGTCCTCCTACAATGAGCAGTTCTTC,CASSFGGSSYNEQFF
TRBJ2-5,TRBV5-1,NA,NA,TGCGCCAGCAGCTTCCAGGACCAAGAGACCCAGTACTTC,CASSFQDQETQYF
TRBJ1-4,TRBV2,NA,TRBD1,TGTGCCAGCGGGGGGACAGGGCCGGAAAAACTGTTTTTT,CASGGTGPEKLFF
TRBJ1-2,TRBV10-2,NA,NA,TGCGCCAGCAGAGGAGAGGGGAGGGAGATCTATGGCTACACCTTC,CASRGEGREIYGYTF
TRBJ2-7,TRBV2,once,TRBD1,TGTGCCAGCAGCCCCGGGACAGGGGCTTACGAGCAGTACTTC,CASSPGTGAYEQYF
TRBJ1-1,TRBV7-2,once,NA,TGTGCCAGCAGCTTAGAACCCCGGGGGGGTTTGGCTGAAGCTTTCTTT,CASSLEPRGGLAEAFF
TRBJ2-2,TRBV28,NA,NA,TGTGCCAGCAGCTTTCCCTACACGAACACCGGGGAGCTGTTTTTT,CASSFPYTNTGELFF
TRBJ2-2,TRBV9,NA,NA,TGTGCCAGCAGCGTAGACGTAACCGGGGAGCTGTTTTTT,CASSVDVTGELFF
TRBJ2-7,TRBV5-1,NA,TRBD2,TGCGCCAGCAGCTTGGTCCTAGCGGGCGAGCAGTACTTC,CASSLVLAGEQYF
TRBJ1-1,TRBV2,NA,NA,TGTGCCAGCAGTGAAGGGGTAGGGTTTGAAGCTTTCTTT,CASSEGVGFEAFF
TRBJ1-5,TRBV13,NA,NA,TGTGCCAGCAGCACCGGAACTCCCCAGGGGTATAGCAATCAGCCCCAGCATTTT,CASSTGTPQGYSNQPQHF
TRBJ2-3,TRBV29-1,NA,TRBD1,TGCAGCGTGAAGGTAGGACAGGGTGGAACAGATACGCAGTATTTT,CSVKVGQGGTDTQYF
TRBJ1-1,TRBV28,NA,TRBD1,TGTGCCAGCAGTCTAGGGACAGGGGTGAACACTGAAGCTTTCTTT,CASSLGTGVNTEAFF
TRBJ2-3,TRBV6-5,NA,NA,TGTGCCAGCAGAGACGAGGGGGGGACAGATACGCAGTATTTT,CASRDEGGTDTQYF
TRBJ2-1,TRBV19,NA,TRBD2,TGTGCCAGTAGTATAGAGGGAGGGTGGAATGAGCAGTTCTTC,CASSIEGGWNEQFF
TRBJ2-3,TRBV6-1,NA,TRBD2,TGTGCCAGCAAGCGGGAGTTGGGCACAGATACGCAGTATTTT,CASKRELGTDTQYF
TRBJ2-7,TRBV10-2,NA,TRBD1,TGCGCCAGCAAAGCCGGGACAGGGGCCGTCTCCTACGAGCAGTACTTC,CASKAGTGAVSYEQYF
TRBJ1-2,TRBV30,NA,NA,TGTGCCTGGGGAGAAATCCGGGGCCGAACTTTGAACTATGGCTACACCTTC,CAWGEIRGRTLNYGYTF
TRBJ1-3,TRBV6-1,NA,NA,TGTGCCAGCAGTAAACAGGGAAGGACTGGAAACACCATATATTTT,CASSKQGRTGNTIYF